This paragraph covers one TCR beta chain sequence. This clone's antigen is unknown. The record has no base qualities; no much larger clone is one base away. The data were obtained in a study of blood T cell repertoires in COVID-19 (dated by TCRdb to about 2020). About the full investigation: Collaborator samples came from the United States, Italy and Spain and covered acute and convalescent phases of COVID-19. The material from the prospective study consisted of cDNA or gDNA derived from T cells, B-cell-depleted T cells, or PBMCs. Subjects who had been exposed to COVID-19, were actively infected with it, or had recovered from it provided the deeply sampled blood TCRbeta repertoires that made up the dataset. A freely available public database, intended as a resource for researchers studying the immune response to SARS-CoV-2, is where the repertoires were released. The samples were drawn from the first 160 participants of the ongoing ImmuneRACE study and from more than 1,000 subjects provided by 6 global collaborators. The sample metadata nearly always contained a de-identified subject ID, COVID-19 status, age in years and sex. Where available, HLA class I and class II types were obtained from metadata supplied by the sample provider rather than from assay-based typing.

From cysteine to phenylalanine, the CDR3 is 13 amino acids long. Only the CDR3 portion is preserved as DNA: 39 bases, with reading frame beginning at the first base. Trimming removed 3 bases from V and 7 bases from J, leaving 12 bases between the germline ends. The CDR1 and CDR2 encoded by the germline V gene (reference sequence) are GTSNPN and SVGIG. Participants in the prospective study were enrolled through a virtual design, were aged roughly 18 to 100 years, and lived in some 24 United States geographic areas. Cohort assignment in the prospective study relied on participant-reported clinical history from a screening survey and a study questionnaire. In the prospective study, whole blood, serum and a nasopharyngeal or oropharyngeal swab were collected from each participant by mobile phlebotomists. Additional blood draws and questionnaires over an approximately 2-month period could optionally be provided by prospective study participants. Prospective study blood samples were shipped either frozen or at room temperature before DNA extraction.

The immunoSEQ Assay, a bias-controlled multiplex PCR, was used to amplify TCRbeta CDR3 regions from genomic DNA. The authors' analysis ran thus. Nucleated cell counts per sample were estimated from amplification of reference gene primers within the assay. To quantify the absolute abundance of each unique TCRbeta CDR3 rearrangement, sequence reads were collapsed and filtered. For each sample, productive Simpson clonality was calculated by taking the square root of Simpson's diversity index across productive rearrangements. This immuneACCESS table, as held by TCRdb, lists in-frame sequences with V and J called but not all clones. Of the missing ones, under half trace to an unresolved V gene in checked studies; the others have no known cause. V and J calls and clone size follow that table, whereas D and trimming were derived from the DNA. The sample table contains about 250,000 clones; only one count was recorded for 65% to 90% of them. The ten largest clones represent approximately 9% of the sample.

Results the study describes overall, beyond this receptor: How much clinical and demographic metadata was included differed by source and by participant, and the metadata was provided uncurated.

This receptor was identified in a woman aged 45-65 years with acute COVID-19. The rearranged segments are TRBV30 and TRBJ1-4; the D segment could be TRBD1, given 5 matching bases. The sequenced sample consisted of PBMCs or T cells enriched from blood (not recorded which). At the DNA level, the sequence is TGTGCCTGGAGACGGGGGGTTAGTGAAAAACTGTTTTTT. Its protein is CAWRRGVSEKLFF.